This T cell receptor (beta chain) was observed in a study of blood T cell repertoires in COVID-19. Study in general: Some COVID-19 samples were acute and others convalescent; all came from the United States, Italy and Spain.

As originally analysed: Using reference gene primer amplification, nucleated cell counts were estimated. Assay: immunoSEQ multiplex PCR; the TCRdb copy retains only in-frame clones and omits some. V and J calls and clone size are copied from that table; D and trimming were computed from the DNA. Of fewer than 600,000 clones listed, roughly nine tenths are singletons. Seattle's enrolled individuals joined amid active infection and were then monitored longitudinally. Material: peripheral blood. This receptor was obtained from a man aged 18 to 29 with COVID-19, enrolled during active disease.

The CDR3 DNA is TGCGCCAGCAGCCGGGAGACCCAGTACTTC. Residues: CASSRETQYF. V gene TRBV23-1 combines with J gene TRBJ2-5; D unclear. TRBV23-1 is designated an ORF whose function remains uncertain. This CDR3 comprises 10 residues. The V end lost 6 bases, the J end lost 5 bases, and 4 bases lay between the germline ends.